What follows are 10 T cell receptor beta chains derived from one specimen sequenced in a study of blood T cells in healthy people across ages. A J-beta primer mix and a sample-barcoded 5' primer were used in a second PCR of roughly 6 to 11 cycles. Each CDR3 protein gets one entry after TCRdb re-called the 5' RACE reads with MiXCR. Counted here are about 1,600,000 distinct CDR3 sequences, roughly 40% occurring once; the ten biggest clones make up under 8%. What was sequenced was blood. The receptors come from a woman in her late teens or twenties in good health.

The rearrangement links TRBV6-5 to TRBJ2-7; D call uncertain. V lost 2 bases and J lost 9, with 17 bases in between. CDR1 MNHEY and CDR2 SVGAGI come from the germline V gene. This CDR3 has 14 amino acids. For the CDR3, the DNA is TGTGCCAGCAGTTACCCCGAGGCGCCCGGACGGCAGTACTTC. It yields the protein CASSYPEAPGRQYF.

This chain joins TRBV6-2 or TRBV6-3 and TRBJ2-3; TRBD2 aligns across 7 bases. V trimming: 5 bases; J trimming: 5 bases; junction bases outside the gene matches: 10. CDR3 length: 15 residues. The V gene's germline CDR1 is MNHEY and CDR2 SVGEGT. The CDR3 region is CASSIPRAGEDTQYF. In DNA, the CDR3 is TGTGCCAGCAGTATACCAAGGGCGGGGGAAGATACGCAGTATTTT.

This sequence joins TRBV12-3 or TRBV12-4 and TRBJ2-7, with TRBD2 matching over 13 bases. CDR3 length equals 15 residues. V lost 5 bases to trimming and J lost 7 bases; unmatched junction nucleotides: 8. The CDR3 reads CASSQTSGGFDEQYF. CDR3 nucleotide sequence: TGTGCCAGCAGTCAGACTAGCGGGGGGTTCGATGAGCAGTACTTC.

The sample holds one count of this clonotype. The rearrangement links TRBV7-2 to TRBJ2-6; no definite D call. Germline CDR1 and CDR2: SGHTA and FQGNSA. This CDR3 contains 15 residues. Trimming cost V 5 bases and J 4 bases, with 12 bases left between them. CDR3 DNA: TGTGCCAGCAGCCACCCAGGACCCGGGGCCAACGTCCTGACTTTC. This translates into CASSHPGPGANVLTF.

This clonotype was counted a few times. The rearrangement joins TRBV9 to TRBJ2-7, with TRBD2 matching 9 bases. Germline lookup yields CDR1 SGDLS and CDR2 YYNGEE. CDR3 length: 15 amino acids. The ends lost 4 bases at V and 5 bases at J; junction bases unmatched: 10. This chain's CDR3 is CASSPLAGVPNEQYF. CDR3 nucleotide sequence: TGTGCCAGCAGCCCATTAGCGGGAGTGCCGAACGAGCAGTACTTC.

This clonotype was counted only a few times. The chain couples TRBV6-1 to TRBJ1-5; D is uncertain. The CDR3 runs to 15 residues. Trimming stripped 8 bases from V and 0 bases from J, with 14 bases between. The germline gives CDR1 MNHNS, CDR2 SASEGT. The CDR3 protein is CASFRSQYSNQPQHF. CDR3 DNA: TGTGCCAGCTTCAGGTCGCAGTATAGCAATCAGCCCCAGCATTTT.

This clonotype appeared a few times. The J gene is TRBJ2-1, the V gene TRBV11-2, with no clear D. TRBJ2-7 matches the DNA end more closely, so the J call is doubtful. Germline V lookup: CDR1 SGHAT, CDR2 FQNNGV. The CDR3 extends over 18 amino acids. The CDR3 spells CASSLARLSASSYNEQYF. DNA of the CDR3: TGTGCCAGCAGCCTTGCCCGACTGAGCGCGAGCTCCTACAATGAGCAGTACTTC.

This rearrangement joins TRBV11-2 to TRBJ2-5; TRBD2 might be the D (6 bases). V shed 1 base and J shed 7 bases, with 16 bases lying between them. Germline V gives CDR1 SGHAT, CDR2 FQNNGV. The CDR3 is 15 residues long. In DNA, the CDR3 is TGTGCCAGCAGCTTAGGTCGGGGGTTAGGGTTGACCCAGTACTTC. Translation: CASSLGRGLGLTQYF. Complete variable domain (other parts from reference TRBV11-2 and TRBJ2-5): EAGVAQSPRYKIIEKRQSVAFWCNPISGHATLYWYQQILGQGPKLLIQFQNNGVVDDSQLPKDRFSAERLKGVDSTLKIQPAKLEDSAVYLCASSLGRGLGLTQYFGPGTRLLVL.

This chain uses TRBV11-2 with TRBJ2-7, with 10 nucleotides matching TRBD2. CDR3 length: 17 amino acids. Germline lookup yields CDR1 SGHAT and CDR2 FQNNGV. The junction had 13 bases not matched to a gene; V was cut back by 4 bases and J by 4 bases. In nucleotides, the CDR3 is TGTGCCAGCAGCTCCTTTTCACCCGCTAGCGGGAGTTACGAGCAGTACTTC. Protein product: CASSSFSPASGSYEQYF.

The chain combines TRBV12-3 or TRBV12-4 with TRBJ2-7, with TRBD1 identical over 11 bases. The CDR3 spans 16 residues. V lost 6 bases, J lost 4 bases, and 11 bases stayed unmatched. CDR3 residues: CASSLRDRGFRYEQYF. In DNA, the CDR3 is TGTGCCAGCAGCCTCCGGGACAGGGGGTTTCGGTACGAGCAGTACTTC.